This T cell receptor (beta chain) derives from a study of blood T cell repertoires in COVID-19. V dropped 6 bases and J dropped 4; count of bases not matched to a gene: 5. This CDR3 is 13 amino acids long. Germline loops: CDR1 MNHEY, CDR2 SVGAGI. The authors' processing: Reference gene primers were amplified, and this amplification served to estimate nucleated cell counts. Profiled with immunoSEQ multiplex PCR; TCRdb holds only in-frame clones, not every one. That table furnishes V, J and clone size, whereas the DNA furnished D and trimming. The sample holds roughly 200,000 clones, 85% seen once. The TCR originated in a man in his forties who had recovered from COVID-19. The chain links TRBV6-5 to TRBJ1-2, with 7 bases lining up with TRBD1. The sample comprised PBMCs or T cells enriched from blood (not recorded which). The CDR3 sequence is CASSNGTAYGYTF. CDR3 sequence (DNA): TGTGCCAGCAGCAACGGGACAGCCTATGGCTACACCTTC.